The clone carrying this T cell receptor (beta chain) was recorded only once. Its target is not known. Replicate PCRs run on sorted subsets employed 200 ng DNA, approximately 30,000 T cell genomes. Generated by immunoSEQ multiplex PCR, the TCRdb table keeps only in-frame clones and is missing some. The sample lists 800,000 or so clones; about 96% were seen once. V lost 1 base, J lost 4 bases, and 11 bases lay in between. Germline CDR1 reads LGHNA; CDR2 reads YNFKEQ. The CDR3 length is 15 residues. Naive CD8 cells lacked CD45RO and underwent positive selection for CCR7, leaving out terminally differentiated effector memory CD45RA+ cells. The sample comes from a study of shared clonotypes between healthy human individuals. General study results and limits: An effect of sequencing depth on clonotype sharing among donors was expected. Clonotype sharing across four donors was observed for around 5.1% of naive CD4 clonotypes.

The chain has TRBV4-2 and TRBJ1-5; possibly TRBD1 for D (6 bases). The material sequenced was naive CD8+ T cells sorted from blood. The receptor was derived from a man aged 30 to 39 in good health. The DNA of the CDR3 is TGTGCCAGCAGCCAAGTTTCCCAGGGGAATCAGCCCCAGCATTTT. Its translation is CASSQVSQGNQPQHF.